These 13 T cell receptor beta chains were all obtained from the same sample, sequenced in a study of blood T cells in healthy people across ages. Primers used in a second PCR of about 6 to 12 cycles were a sample-barcoded 5' primer and a J-beta primer mix. TCRdb itself ran the 5' RACE reads through MiXCR, one entry per CDR3 protein. Counted here are about 730,000 distinct CDR3 sequences, around 40% occurring once; the ten biggest clones make up more than 20%. Material: blood. These receptors were obtained from a woman aged 60-70 years in good health.

This clonotype was seen only a few times. The chain uses TRBV4-2 and TRBJ2-1; D not certain. V gave up 1 base and J gave up 5 bases, with 9 bases separating them. The CDR3 extends over 14 amino acids. Per germline, CDR1 LGHNA and CDR2 YNFKEQ. The CDR3 protein is CASSQVGHDNEQFF. The CDR3 DNA reads TGTGCCAGCAGCCAAGTGGGTCACGACAATGAGCAGTTCTTC.

The chain recombines TRBV4-3 with TRBJ2-7; D is unclear. Deletions cut 0 bases from V and 7 bases from J, with 10 bases between. This CDR3 is built from 13 residues. In germline, CDR1 is LGHNA, CDR2 YSLEER. The CDR3 region is CASSQDLTVEQYF. CDR3 coding DNA: TGCGCCAGCAGCCAAGATCTTACTGTGGAGCAGTACTTC.

The V call is TRBV10-3, the J call TRBJ2-6, with unresolved D. The CDR3 covers 12 residues. CDR1 is ENHRY and CDR2 is SYGVKD in the germline V gene. V was pared by 8 bases and J by 4 bases, with 6 bases between. CDR3 sequence reads: CAISNGANVLTF. The CDR3 DNA reads as TGTGCCATCTCTAACGGGGCCAACGTCCTGACTTTC.

Here the CDR3 DNA reads TGCAGTGCTAGCAACAGGGTTCTTAACAATCAGCCCCAGCATTTT. Translated: CSASNRVLNNQPQHF. The chain recombines TRBV20-1 with TRBJ1-5; D may be TRBD1 (6 bases). Germline V gene sequence: CDR1 DFQATT, CDR2 SNEGSKA (reference sequence). This CDR3 spans 15 amino acids. The ends were cut back, 3 bases at V and 3 bases at J, with 15 bases in the middle.

A few counts support this clonotype. The V and J genes are TRBV4-1 and TRBJ2-2; TRBD2 matches at 13 bases. The trim removed 4 bases at V and 8 bases at J, leaving 22 bases unmatched. The CDR3 totals 21 residues. Germline CDR1 is MGHRA and CDR2 is YSYEKL. CDR3 bases: TGCGCCAGCAGCCCGGGACTAGCGGGACGACACGGCGAAACAGCCCCGGGGGAGCTGTTTTTT. Protein: CASSPGLAGRHGETAPGELFF.

This clonotype was counted many times. This chain joins TRBV11-3 and TRBJ2-1, with 10 bases fitting TRBD1. Germline V CDR1 and CDR2: SGHNT, YENEEA. V trimming: 3 bases; J trimming: 4 bases; junction bases outside the gene matches: 6. The CDR3 extends over 16 amino acids. This CDR3 is CASSFRTGGTYNEQFF. As DNA, the CDR3 is TGTGCCAGCAGCTTTCGGACAGGGGGTACATACAATGAGCAGTTCTTC.

The chain employs TRBV6-2 or TRBV6-3 and TRBJ2-7; TRBD2 agrees at 14 bases. The ends lost 5 bases at V and 5 bases at J; junction bases unmatched: 5. The CDR3 covers 15 residues. Germline lookup yields CDR1 MNHEY and CDR2 SVGEGT. The CDR3 coding sequence is TGTGCCAGCAGTGCGGGACTAGCGGGAGATGACGAGCAGTACTTC. It is translated as CASSAGLAGDDEQYF.

At least ten counts were recorded for this clonotype. The junction shows a germline mismatch at one end, possibly a read error. The V and J genes are TRBV5-1 and TRBJ2-7; no clear D. The CDR3 covers 13 residues. CDR1 and CDR2 (germline): SGHRS, YFSETQ. The CDR3 region has the DNA TGTGCCAGCAGCTTAGACCGATCCTACGAGCAGTACTTC. Translation: CASSLDRSYEQYF.

V and J are TRBV9 and TRBJ2-1, with TRBD1 matching 8 bases. CDR3 size: 15 residues. V lost 0 bases and J lost 5; bases outside the gene matches: 4. In germline, CDR1 is SGDLS, CDR2 YYNGEE. CDR3 amino acids: CASSVAGQGHNEQFF. CDR3 bases: TGTGCCAGCAGCGTAGCAGGACAGGGCCACAATGAGCAGTTCTTC.

Many counts were recorded for this clonotype. The rearrangement uses TRBV12-3 or TRBV12-4 and TRBJ2-5; 7 bases fit TRBD2. Trimming removed 4 bases from V and 2 bases from J; junction bases left unmatched: 1. The CDR3 spans 13 residues. For the CDR3, the DNA is TGTGCCAGCAGTTGGACTAGGCAAGAGACCCAGTACTTC. Protein: CASSWTRQETQYF.

This clonotype was counted a few times. The rearrangement joins TRBV7-3 to TRBJ2-1; D gene uncertain. This CDR3 has 15 residues. Germline CDR1 is SGHTA and CDR2 is FQGTGA. Trimming shortened V by 3 bases and J by 8 bases, and 17 bases separated the two germline ends. CDR3 nucleotide sequence: TGTGCCAGCAGCTTTGGAGCCCCTGGGGTAGATGAGCAGTTCTTC. It is translated as CASSFGAPGVDEQFF.

V and J are TRBV5-1 and TRBJ2-7, with 9 bases matching TRBD1. Trimming removed 4 bases from V and 5 bases from J; junction bases left unmatched: 7. There are 14 residues in the CDR3. Germline values: CDR1 SGHRS, CDR2 YFSETQ. This CDR3 reads CASSIYRGQDEQYF. The DNA for the CDR3 is TGCGCCAGCAGCATATACAGGGGGCAGGACGAGCAGTACTTC.

The chain couples TRBV29-1 to TRBJ1-1; D may be TRBD1 (5 bases). CDR1 and CDR2 from the germline V gene are SQVTM and ANQGSEA. V dropped 4 bases and J dropped 4 bases, with 16 bases sitting between them. The CDR3 runs to 14 residues. The DNA of the CDR3 is TGCAGCGTTGTGGGGGGAGGCCGTGGCACTGAAGCTTTCTTT. Its protein is CSVVGGGRGTEAFF.